Shown below are 20 T cell receptor beta chains from a single sample sequenced in a study of blood T cell repertoires in COVID-19. This table comes from immunoSEQ multiplex PCR, and its TCRdb copy is limited to in-frame clones, with some not included. The sample shows 200,000 to 300,000 clones, 80% to 85% of them seen only once. Sequenced input: peripheral blood. These receptors were collected from a man between 60 and 70 years old with acute or convalescent COVID-19.

In this sample, this clone turned up a few times. The chain combines TRBV5-1 with TRBJ1-6, with 7 nucleotides matching TRBD1. With V trimmed by 0 bases and J by 7 bases, 7 bases remained unmatched. CDR3 length: 16 amino acids. CDR1 is SGHRS, CDR2 YFSETQ, per germline. CDR3 region: CASSLAGQRHNSPLHF. The CDR3 region has the DNA TGCGCCAGCAGCTTGGCGGGACAGCGTCACAATTCACCCCTCCACTTT. The complete variable domain, with remaining parts taken from reference TRBV5-1 and TRBJ1-6, reads KAGVTQTPRYLIKTRGQQVTLSCSPISGHRSVSWYQQTPGQGLQFLFEYFSETQRNKGNFPGRFSGRQFSNSRSEMNVSTLELGDSALYLCASSLAGQRHNSPLHFGNGTRLTVT.

The gene calls are TRBV18 and TRBJ2-6; D gene ambiguous. Germline values: CDR1 KGHSH, CDR2 LQKENI. This CDR3 contains 14 residues. The ends were cut back, 3 bases at V and 2 bases at J, with 5 bases in the middle. CDR3 nucleotides: TGTGCCAGCTCACCTACGGCTGGGGCCAACGTCCTGACTTTC. Translation: CASSPTAGANVLTF.

This rearrangement joins TRBV28 to TRBJ1-1, with 7 bases lining up with TRBD1. This CDR3 has 15 amino acids. Trimming removed 5 bases from V and 0 bases from J; junction bases left unmatched: 6. Germline V gene data show CDR1 as MDHEN and CDR2 as SYDVKM. CDR3 in amino acids: CASSPPGTVNTEAFF. The CDR3 DNA is TGTGCCAGCAGTCCACCCGGGACAGTGAACACTGAAGCTTTCTTT.

Here the CDR3 DNA reads TGTGCCAGCAGCTCCCGGACTAGCGGGGGGGCTGAGCAGTTCTTC. Its protein product is CASSSRTSGGAEQFF. The chain links TRBV7-2 to TRBJ2-1; 15 nucleotides agree with TRBD2. The germline CDR1 and CDR2 sequences are SGHTA and FQGNSA. Trimming removed 4 bases from V and 9 bases from J; junction bases left unmatched: 4. The CDR3 loop spans 15 amino acids.

This chain connects TRBV7-2 to TRBJ1-1; 7 bases fit TRBD1. The CDR3 extends over 13 amino acids. Trimming at V came to 3 bases and at J to 11 bases, leaving 9 bases not matched to a gene. Germline values: CDR1 SGHTA, CDR2 FQGNSA. CDR3 region: CASSFSTGEIAFF. The CDR3 DNA is TGTGCCAGCAGCTTCTCAACAGGGGAGATCGCTTTCTTT.

The V call is TRBV19, the J call TRBJ2-7; 7 bases map to TRBD1. With V trimmed by 3 bases and J by 3 bases, 11 bases remained unmatched. The length of the CDR3 is 16 residues. In germline, CDR1 is LNHDA, CDR2 SQIVND (reference sequence). DNA for the CDR3: TGTGCCAGTAGTATGATTTCAGGGGGTCAGAACTACGAGCAGTACTTC. It is translated as CASSMISGGQNYEQYF. Full variable domain (remainder filled in from reference TRBV19 and TRBJ2-7): DGGITQSPKYLFRKEGQNVTLSCEQNLNHDAMYWYRQDPGQGLRLIYYSQIVNDFQKGDIAEGYSVSREKKESFPLTVTSAQKNPTAFYLCASSMISGGQNYEQYFGPGTRLTVT.

This chain links TRBV7-3 with TRBJ2-7; no definite D call. Germline V gene sequence: CDR1 SGHTA, CDR2 FQGTGA. This CDR3 has 14 amino acids. V lost 5 bases and J lost 1, with 12 bases in between. CDR3 nucleotides: TGTGCCAGCAGCCCCGACTCCGGATCCTACGAGCAGTACTTC. Protein sequence: CASSPDSGSYEQYF.

The rearrangement uses TRBV9 and TRBJ2-1; TRBD1 matches 9 bases. This CDR3 has 16 amino acids. Germline values: CDR1 SGDLS, CDR2 YYNGEE. V dropped 5 bases and J dropped 4; count of bases not matched to a gene: 10. The CDR3: CASRAIQGAGYNEQFF. The CDR3 DNA reads TGTGCCAGCAGAGCTATACAGGGGGCGGGGTACAATGAGCAGTTCTTC.

V and J are TRBV7-8 and TRBJ2-7; possibly TRBD1 for D (6 bases). The CDR3 extends over 14 amino acids. Germline CDR1 is SGHVS and CDR2 is FQNEAQ. V shed 2 bases and J shed 5 bases, with 13 bases lying between them. This chain's CDR3 is CASSLPPNRDEQYF. The CDR3 region has the DNA TGTGCCAGCAGCTTACCGCCCAACAGGGACGAGCAGTACTTC.

This rearrangement joins TRBV9 to TRBJ1-2; no definite D call. The CDR3 contains 14 residues. Per germline, CDR1 SGDLS and CDR2 YYNGEE. V was pared by 6 bases and J by 6 bases, with 18 bases between. The DNA for the CDR3 is TGTGCCAGCAACGCGGGAACCTACGTCAATGGCTACACCTTC. Its translation is CASNAGTYVNGYTF. The entire variable domain, with the rest obtained from reference TRBV9 and TRBJ1-2, is as follows: DSGVTQTPKHLITATGQRVTLRCSPRSGDLSVYWYQQSLDQGLQFLIQYYNGEERAKGNILERFSAQQFPDLHSELNLSSLELGDSALYFCASNAGTYVNGYTFGSGTRLTVV.

CDR3: CASSLGLAGFYNEQFF. The CDR3 DNA is TGTGCCAGCAGCCTCGGGCTAGCGGGATTCTACAATGAGCAGTTCTTC. The chain employs TRBV28 and TRBJ2-1, with 9 bases matching TRBD2. V gave up 6 bases and J gave up 3 bases; unmatched junction bases: 9. CDR1 is MDHEN, CDR2 SYDVKM, per germline. The CDR3 covers 16 residues.

This chain links TRBV19 with TRBJ1-1, with D perhaps matching TRBD1 (5 bases). The CDR3 contains 15 residues. CDR1 and CDR2 (germline): LNHDA, SQIVND (reference sequence). With 2 bases removed from V and 2 bases from J, the gap between germline ends came to 12 bases. The CDR3 coding sequence is TGTGCCAGTAGTATATCCCCGACAGCTAACACTGAAGCTTTCTTT. It yields the protein CASSISPTANTEAFF. The full variable domain, its missing parts supplied by reference TRBV19 and TRBJ1-1, is DGGITQSPKYLFRKEGQNVTLSCEQNLNHDAMYWYRQDPGQGLRLIYYSQIVNDFQKGDIAEGYSVSREKKESFPLTVTSAQKNPTAFYLCASSISPTANTEAFFGQGTRLTVV.

The chain employs TRBV6-5 and TRBJ1-1; TRBD1 is a possible D gene (5 bases). V was clipped by 5 bases and J by 8 bases, with 15 bases between them. This CDR3 spans 13 amino acids. CDR1 is MNHEY and CDR2 is SVGAGI in the germline V gene. The CDR3: CASSNWGGEEAFF. CDR3 sequence (DNA): TGTGCCAGCAGTAACTGGGGGGGGGAGGAAGCTTTCTTT.

This chain connects TRBV4-1 to TRBJ2-3; D uncertain. This CDR3 region has 14 residues. Germline lookup yields CDR1 MGHRA and CDR2 YSYEKL. Deletions cut 1 base from V and 0 bases from J, with 5 bases between. The CDR3, as DNA: TGCGCCAGCAGCCAAGGGCTCAGCACAGATACGCAGTATTTT. It yields the protein CASSQGLSTDTQYF.

V gene TRBV6-6 combines with J gene TRBJ2-3, with 9 bases identical to TRBD1. Germline CDR1 MNHNY, CDR2 SVGAGI (reference sequence). CDR3 length: 13 amino acids. Trimming took 7 bases from V and 5 from J; bases not matched to a gene: 4. The CDR3 loop is CASKGTGRDTQYF. CDR3 nucleotide sequence: TGTGCCAGCAAAGGGACAGGGAGAGATACGCAGTATTTT.

The chain is built from TRBV5-4 and TRBJ2-5; D possibly corresponds to TRBD1 (5 bases). The CDR3 is made up of 15 amino acids. Germline CDR1 is SGHNT and CDR2 is YYREEE (reference sequence). V was pared by 2 bases and J by 4 bases, with 15 bases between. This CDR3 is CASSFRAGSRETQYF. The CDR3 DNA follows: TGTGCCAGCAGCTTCAGGGCTGGTTCAAGAGAGACCCAGTACTTC.

The chain links TRBV18 to TRBJ2-4, with a possible D match to TRBD1 (6 bases). Trimming cost V 0 bases and J 3 bases, with 9 bases left between them. The CDR3 is made up of 15 amino acids. Per the germline V gene, CDR1 is KGHSH and CDR2 is LQKENI. The CDR3 loop reads CASSPPPRGKNIQYF. For the CDR3, the DNA is TGTGCCAGCTCACCACCCCCCAGGGGCAAAAACATTCAGTACTTC.

This chain connects TRBV18 to TRBJ1-2, with TRBD1 matching over 10 bases. The V and J ends lost 3 bases and 4 bases, in that order; junction bases with no gene match: 11. CDR1 KGHSH and CDR2 LQKENI come from the germline V gene. This CDR3 contains 17 residues. The CDR3 DNA is TGTGCCAGCTCACCCCCGGGACAGGGGCCACGGGCCTATGGCTACACCTTC. Its protein is CASSPPGQGPRAYGYTF.

V and J are TRBV9 and TRBJ2-3; 7 bases match TRBD2. The CDR3 spans 15 residues. Germline V gene data show CDR1 as SGDLS and CDR2 as YYNGEE. Trimming at V came to 3 bases and at J to 2 bases, leaving 6 bases not matched to a gene. CDR3 loop: CASSDARGYTDTQYF. CDR3 coding DNA: TGTGCCAGCAGCGATGCGCGGGGGTACACAGATACGCAGTATTTT.

The rearrangement uses TRBV25-1 and TRBJ1-5; no firm D call. Looked up from germline, CDR1 is MGHDK and CDR2 is SYGVNS. V lost 3 bases to trimming and J lost 11 bases, with 11 bases between them. The CDR3 consists of 12 residues. The chain's CDR3 is CASSDEGRAQHF. For the CDR3, the DNA is TGTGCCAGCAGTGACGAGGGAAGGGCCCAGCATTTT.